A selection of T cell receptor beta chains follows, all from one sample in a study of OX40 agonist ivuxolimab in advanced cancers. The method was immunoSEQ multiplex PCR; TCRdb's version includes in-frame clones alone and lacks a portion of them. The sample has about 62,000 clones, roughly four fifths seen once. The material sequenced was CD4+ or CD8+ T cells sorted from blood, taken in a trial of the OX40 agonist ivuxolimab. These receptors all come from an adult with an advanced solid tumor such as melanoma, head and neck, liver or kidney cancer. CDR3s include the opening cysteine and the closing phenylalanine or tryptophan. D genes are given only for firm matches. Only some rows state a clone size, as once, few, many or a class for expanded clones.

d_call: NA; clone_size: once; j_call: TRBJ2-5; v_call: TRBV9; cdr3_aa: CASSVAAGGETQYF; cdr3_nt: TGTGCCAGCAGCGTAGCAGCGGGCGGGGAGACCCAGTACTTC
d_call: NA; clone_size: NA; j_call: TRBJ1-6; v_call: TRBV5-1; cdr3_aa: CASRGESYNSPLHF; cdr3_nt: TGCGCCAGCAGGGGTGAGTCCTATAATTCACCCCTCCACTTT
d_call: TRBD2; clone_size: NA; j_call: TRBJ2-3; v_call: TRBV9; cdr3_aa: CASSATSGVTDTQYF; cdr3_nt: TGTGCCAGCAGCGCGACTAGCGGAGTCACAGATACGCAGTATTTT
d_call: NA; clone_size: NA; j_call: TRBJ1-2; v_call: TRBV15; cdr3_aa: CATSPDRAYGYTF; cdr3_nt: TGTGCCACCAGTCCGGACAGAGCCTATGGCTACACCTTC
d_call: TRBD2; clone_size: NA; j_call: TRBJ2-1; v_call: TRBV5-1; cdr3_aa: CASNTAGGSYNEQFF; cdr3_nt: TGCGCCAGCAACACCGCGGGGGGTTCCTACAATGAGCAGTTCTTC
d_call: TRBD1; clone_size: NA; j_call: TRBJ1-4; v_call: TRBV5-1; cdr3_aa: CASSFRQGDEKLFF; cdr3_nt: TGCGCCAGCAGCTTTCGACAGGGAGATGAAAAACTGTTTTTT
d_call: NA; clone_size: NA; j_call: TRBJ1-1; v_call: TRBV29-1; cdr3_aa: CSVGTKRSNTEAFF; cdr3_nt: TGCAGCGTGGGCACGAAGAGGAGTAACACTGAAGCTTTCTTT
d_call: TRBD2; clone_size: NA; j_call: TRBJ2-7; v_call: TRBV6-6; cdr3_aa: CASSYGDSGGTYEQYF; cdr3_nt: TGTGCCAGCAGTTACGGAGATAGCGGGGGGACCTACGAGCAGTACTTC
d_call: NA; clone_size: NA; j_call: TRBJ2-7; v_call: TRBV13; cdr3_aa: CASSPNPDSATYEQYF; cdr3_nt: TGTGCCAGCAGCCCGAACCCTGACAGCGCAACCTACGAGCAGTACTTC
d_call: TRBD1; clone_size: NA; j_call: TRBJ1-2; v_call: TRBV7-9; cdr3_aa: CASSLQGADYGYTF; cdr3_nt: TGTGCCAGCAGCTTACAGGGGGCGGACTATGGCTACACCTTC
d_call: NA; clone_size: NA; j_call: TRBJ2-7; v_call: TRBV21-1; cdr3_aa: CASSKRRDILSSYEQYF; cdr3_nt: TGTGCCAGCAGCAAAAGGCGGGACATTTTAAGCTCCTACGAGCAGTACTTC
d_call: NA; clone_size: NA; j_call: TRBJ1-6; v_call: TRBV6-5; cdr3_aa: CASRRRDSPLHF; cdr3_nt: TGTGCCAGCAGGAGGAGGGATTCACCCCTCCACTTT
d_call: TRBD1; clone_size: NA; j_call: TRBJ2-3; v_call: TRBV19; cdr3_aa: CASRQGAPRDTQYF; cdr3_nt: TGTGCCAGTAGACAGGGGGCCCCGCGAGATACGCAGTATTTT
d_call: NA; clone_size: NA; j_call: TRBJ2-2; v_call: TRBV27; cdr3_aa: CASSLEDPGELFF; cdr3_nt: TGTGCCAGCAGTTTAGAGGACCCCGGGGAGCTGTTTTTT
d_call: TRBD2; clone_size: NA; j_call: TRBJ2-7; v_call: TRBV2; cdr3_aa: CASNPRGVYEQYF; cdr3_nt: TGTGCCAGCAACCCGCGGGGGGTCTACGAGCAGTACTTC
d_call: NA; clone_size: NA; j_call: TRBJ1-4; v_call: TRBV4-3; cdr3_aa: CASSQEGGAGHEKLFF; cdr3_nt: TGCGCCAGCAGCCAAGAAGGGGGGGCAGGTCATGAAAAACTGTTTTTT
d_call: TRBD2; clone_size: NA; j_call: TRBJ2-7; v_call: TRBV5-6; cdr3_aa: CASSLLKRDSNEQYF; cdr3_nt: TGTGCCAGCAGTCTCTTAAAGCGGGATTCCAACGAGCAGTACTTC
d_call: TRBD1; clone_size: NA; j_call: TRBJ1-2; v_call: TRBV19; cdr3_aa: CASSLSRGQGGYTF; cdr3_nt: TGTGCCAGTAGTCTCTCACGAGGACAGGGTGGCTACACCTTC
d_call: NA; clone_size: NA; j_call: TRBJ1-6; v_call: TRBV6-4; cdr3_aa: CASKGSRRLSYNSPLHF; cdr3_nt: TGTGCCAGCAAGGGCTCGCGGCGCCTTTCCTATAATTCACCCCTCCACTTT
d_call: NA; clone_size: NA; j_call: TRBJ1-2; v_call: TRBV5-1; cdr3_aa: CASSLERGNYGYTF; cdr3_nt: TGCGCCAGCAGCTTGGAGCGGGGGAACTATGGCTACACCTTC
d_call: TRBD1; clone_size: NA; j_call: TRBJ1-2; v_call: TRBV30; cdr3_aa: CAWETGAYGYTF; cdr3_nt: TGTGCCTGGGAGACAGGGGCCTATGGCTACACCTTC
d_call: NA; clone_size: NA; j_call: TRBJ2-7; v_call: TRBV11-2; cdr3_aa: CASSPAVKPYEQYF; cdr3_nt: TGTGCCAGCAGCCCCGCGGTAAAACCCTACGAGCAGTACTTC
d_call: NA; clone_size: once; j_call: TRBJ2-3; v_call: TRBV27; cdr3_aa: CASSVRTGASTDTQYF; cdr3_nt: TGTGCCAGCAGTGTTCGTACAGGAGCGAGCACAGATACGCAGTATTTT
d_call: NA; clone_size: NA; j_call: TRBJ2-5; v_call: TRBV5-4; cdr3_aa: CASSLQMAGAETQYF; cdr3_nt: TGTGCCAGCAGCCTCCAGATGGCGGGGGCGGAGACCCAGTACTTC
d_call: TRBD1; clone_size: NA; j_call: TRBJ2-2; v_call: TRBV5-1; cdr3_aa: CASSLILTGVPGELFF; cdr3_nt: TGCGCCAGCAGCTTGATCTTGACAGGGGTCCCCGGGGAGCTGTTTTTT
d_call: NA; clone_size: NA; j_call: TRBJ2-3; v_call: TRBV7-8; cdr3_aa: CASSLGRGDTQYF; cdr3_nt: TGTGCCAGCAGCTTAGGAAGGGGAGATACGCAGTATTTT
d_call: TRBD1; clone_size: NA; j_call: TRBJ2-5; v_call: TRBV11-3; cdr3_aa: CASSLGTGGLETQYF; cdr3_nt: TGTGCCAGCAGCTTAGGGACAGGGGGCTTGGAGACCCAGTACTTC
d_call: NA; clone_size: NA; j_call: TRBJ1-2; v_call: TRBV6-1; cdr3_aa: CASSVQKGWPNYGYTF; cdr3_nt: TGTGCCAGCAGTGTTCAGAAAGGGTGGCCTAACTATGGCTACACCTTC
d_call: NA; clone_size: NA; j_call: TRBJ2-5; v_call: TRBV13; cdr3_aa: CASSPRPGGQETQYF; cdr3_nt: TGTGCCAGCAGCCCGAGGCCAGGAGGCCAAGAGACCCAGTACTTC
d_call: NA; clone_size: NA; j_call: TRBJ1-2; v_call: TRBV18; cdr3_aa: CASSPGRGSSYGYTF; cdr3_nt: TGTGCCAGCTCACCAGGTAGAGGATCCTCCTACGGCTACACCTTC
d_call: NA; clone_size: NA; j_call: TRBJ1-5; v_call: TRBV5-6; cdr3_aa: CASSLLGANQPQHF; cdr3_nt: TGTGCCAGCAGCTTGTTGGGGGCAAATCAGCCCCAGCATTTT
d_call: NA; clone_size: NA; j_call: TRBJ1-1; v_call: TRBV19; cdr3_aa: CASTLGGGATEAFF; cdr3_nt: TGTGCCAGTACCTTGGGGGGTGGGGCCACTGAAGCTTTCTTT
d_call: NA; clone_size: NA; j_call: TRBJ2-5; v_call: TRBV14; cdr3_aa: CASSQNRKETQYF; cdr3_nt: TGTGCCAGCAGCCAAAACAGAAAAGAGACCCAGTACTTC
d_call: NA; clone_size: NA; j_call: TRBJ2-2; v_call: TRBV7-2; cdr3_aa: CASSEAGSTGELFF; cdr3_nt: TGTGCCAGCAGCGAAGCAGGAAGCACCGGGGAGCTGTTTTTT
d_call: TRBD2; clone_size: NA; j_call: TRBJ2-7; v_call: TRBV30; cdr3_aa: CAWSVRGFQRGYEQYF; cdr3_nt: TGTGCCTGGAGTGTCAGGGGCTTCCAGCGGGGGTACGAGCAGTACTTC
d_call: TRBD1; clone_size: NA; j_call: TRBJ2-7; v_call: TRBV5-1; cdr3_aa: CASSLLGTESYEQYF; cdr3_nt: TGCGCCAGCAGCTTGTTGGGGACAGAATCCTACGAGCAGTACTTC
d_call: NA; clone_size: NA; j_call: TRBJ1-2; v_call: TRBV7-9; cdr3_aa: CASSLAGSPNYGYTF; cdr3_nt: TGTGCCAGCAGCTTAGCGGGCAGCCCGAACTATGGCTACACCTTC
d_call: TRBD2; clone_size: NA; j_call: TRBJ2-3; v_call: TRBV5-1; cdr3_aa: CASRGERGVSPGDF; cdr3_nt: TGCGCCAGCAGAGGGGAGCGGGGGGTATCCCCCGGGGATTTT
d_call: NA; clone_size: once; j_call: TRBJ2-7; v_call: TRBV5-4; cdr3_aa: CASSPFSVSEQYF; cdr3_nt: TGTGCCAGCAGCCCCTTTAGCGTCTCCGAGCAGTACTTC
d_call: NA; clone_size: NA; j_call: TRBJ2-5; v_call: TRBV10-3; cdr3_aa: CAISPNGAGETQYF; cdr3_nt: TGTGCCATCAGTCCAAATGGCGCGGGAGAGACCCAGTACTTC
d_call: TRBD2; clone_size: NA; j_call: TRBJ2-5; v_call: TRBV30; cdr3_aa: CAWREGAGWPETQYF; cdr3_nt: TGTGCCTGGAGGGAGGGAGCGGGGTGGCCCGAGACCCAGTACTTC
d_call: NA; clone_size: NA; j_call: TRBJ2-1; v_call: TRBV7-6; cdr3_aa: CASSSLTGGGASYNEQFF; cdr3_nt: TGTGCCAGCAGCTCCCTCACCGGAGGGGGCGCGTCCTACAATGAGCAGTTCTTC
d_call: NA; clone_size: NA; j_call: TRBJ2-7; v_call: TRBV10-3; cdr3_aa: CAIKTDRDSYEQYF; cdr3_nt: TGTGCCATCAAAACGGACAGAGACTCCTACGAGCAGTACTTC
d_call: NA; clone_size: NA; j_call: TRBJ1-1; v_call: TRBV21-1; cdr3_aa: CASSKVTGIVAAEAFF; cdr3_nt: TGTGCCAGCAGCAAAGTGACAGGGATCGTTGCGGCAGAAGCTTTCTTT
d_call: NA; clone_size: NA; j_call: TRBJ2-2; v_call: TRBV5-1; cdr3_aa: CASSLLLDAGELFF; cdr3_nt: TGCGCCAGCAGCCTCCTCTTAGACGCCGGGGAGCTGTTTTTT
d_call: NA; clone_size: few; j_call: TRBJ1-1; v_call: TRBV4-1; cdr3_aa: CASSQEGIQRVEAFF; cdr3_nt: TGCGCCAGCAGCCAAGAGGGGATACAACGAGTTGAAGCTTTCTTT
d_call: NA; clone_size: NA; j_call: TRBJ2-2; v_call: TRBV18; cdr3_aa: CASSPSRGSTGELFF; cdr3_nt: TGTGCCAGCTCACCATCCAGGGGTAGTACCGGGGAGCTGTTTTTT
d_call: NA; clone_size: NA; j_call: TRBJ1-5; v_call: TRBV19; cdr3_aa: CASRTENQPQHF; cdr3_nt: TGTGCCAGTAGGACAGAGAATCAGCCCCAGCATTTT
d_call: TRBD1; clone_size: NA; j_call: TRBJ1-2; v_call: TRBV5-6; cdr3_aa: CASRTGTGDLIYGYTF; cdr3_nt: TGTGCCAGCAGAACCGGGACAGGGGACCTAATCTATGGCTACACCTTC
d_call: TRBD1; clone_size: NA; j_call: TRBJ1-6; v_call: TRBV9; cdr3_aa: CASSTRQGYNSPLHF; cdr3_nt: TGTGCCAGCAGCACCCGACAGGGCTATAATTCACCCCTCCACTTT
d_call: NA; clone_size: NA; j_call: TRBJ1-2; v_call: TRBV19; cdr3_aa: CATRTGSETGYGYTF; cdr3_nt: TGTGCCACTCGGACCGGCTCCGAGACCGGCTATGGCTACACCTTC
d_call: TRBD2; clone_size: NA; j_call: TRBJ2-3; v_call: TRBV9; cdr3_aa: CASSAILLASKSDTQYF; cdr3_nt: TGTGCCAGCAGCGCTATTTTACTAGCGTCTAAGTCAGATACGCAGTATTTT
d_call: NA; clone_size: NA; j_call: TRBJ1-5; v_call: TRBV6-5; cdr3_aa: CASRETVSNQPQHF; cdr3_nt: TGTGCCAGCCGTGAGACGGTTAGCAATCAGCCCCAGCATTTT
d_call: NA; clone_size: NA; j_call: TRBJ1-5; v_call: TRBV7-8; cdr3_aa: CASSLDSSPVVAQHF; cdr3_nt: TGTGCCAGCAGCTTAGATAGTTCCCCTGTTGTAGCCCAGCATTTT
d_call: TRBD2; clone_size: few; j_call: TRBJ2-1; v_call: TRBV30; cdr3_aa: CAWSVQAGGGQFF; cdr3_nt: TGTGCCTGGAGTGTACAAGCGGGGGGTGGGCAGTTCTTC
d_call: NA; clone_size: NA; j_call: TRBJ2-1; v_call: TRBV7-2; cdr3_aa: CASSLDPSINEQFF; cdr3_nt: TGTGCCAGCAGCTTAGACCCTAGCATCAATGAGCAGTTCTTC
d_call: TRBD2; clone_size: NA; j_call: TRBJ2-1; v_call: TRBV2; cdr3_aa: CASSENPAGGPGQFF; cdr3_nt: TGTGCCAGCAGTGAAAATCCAGCGGGGGGGCCGGGGCAGTTCTTC
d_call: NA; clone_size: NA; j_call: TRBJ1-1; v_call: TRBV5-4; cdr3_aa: CASSPGGRGQNTEAFF; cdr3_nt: TGTGCCAGCAGCCCTGGGGGGAGGGGACAAAACACTGAAGCTTTCTTT
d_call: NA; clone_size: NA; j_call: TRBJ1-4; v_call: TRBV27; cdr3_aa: CASDYSTGREKLFF; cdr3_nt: TGTGCCAGCGATTACAGCACAGGGAGGGAAAAACTGTTTTTT